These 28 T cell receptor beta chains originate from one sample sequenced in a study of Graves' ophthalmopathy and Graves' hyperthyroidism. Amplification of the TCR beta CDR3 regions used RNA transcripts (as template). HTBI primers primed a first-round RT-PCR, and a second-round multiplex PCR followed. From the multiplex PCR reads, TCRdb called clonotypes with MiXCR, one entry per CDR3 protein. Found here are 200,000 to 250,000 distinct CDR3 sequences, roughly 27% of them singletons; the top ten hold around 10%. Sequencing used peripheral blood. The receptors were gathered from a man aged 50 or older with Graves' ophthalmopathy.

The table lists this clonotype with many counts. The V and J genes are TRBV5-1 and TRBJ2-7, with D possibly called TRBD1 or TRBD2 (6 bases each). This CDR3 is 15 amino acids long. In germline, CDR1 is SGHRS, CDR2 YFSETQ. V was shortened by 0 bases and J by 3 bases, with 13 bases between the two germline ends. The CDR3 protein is CASSLAGGGIYEQYF. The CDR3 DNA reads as TGCGCCAGCAGCTTGGCCGGGGGCGGGATCTACGAGCAGTACTTC. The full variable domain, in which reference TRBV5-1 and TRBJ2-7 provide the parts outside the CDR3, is KAGVTQTPRYLIKTRGQQVTLSCSPISGHRSVSWYQQTPGQGLQFLFEYFSETQRNKGNFPGRFSGRQFSNSRSEMNVSTLELGDSALYLCASSLAGGGIYEQYFGPGTRLTVT.

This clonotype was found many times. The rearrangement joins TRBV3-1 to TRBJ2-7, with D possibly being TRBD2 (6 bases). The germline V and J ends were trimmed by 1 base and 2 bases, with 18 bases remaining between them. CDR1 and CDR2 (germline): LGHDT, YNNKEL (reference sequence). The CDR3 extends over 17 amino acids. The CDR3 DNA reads TGTGCCAGCAGCCAAGCGATCATGGGGGGTCAAGCCTACGAGCAGTACTTC. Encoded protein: CASSQAIMGGQAYEQYF.

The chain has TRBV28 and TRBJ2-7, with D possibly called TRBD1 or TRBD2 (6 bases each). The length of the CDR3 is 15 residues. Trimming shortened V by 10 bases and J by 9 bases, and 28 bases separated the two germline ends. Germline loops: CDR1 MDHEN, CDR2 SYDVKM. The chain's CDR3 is CATLSGGTSSVAQYF. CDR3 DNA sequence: TGTGCCACCCTAAGTGGAGGGACATCTTCTGTTGCGCAGTACTTC.

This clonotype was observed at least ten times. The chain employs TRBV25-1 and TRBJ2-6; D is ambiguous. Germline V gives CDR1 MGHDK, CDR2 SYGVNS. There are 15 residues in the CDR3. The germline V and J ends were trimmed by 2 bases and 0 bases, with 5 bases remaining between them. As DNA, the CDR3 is TGTGCCAGCAGTGAAGTGGGCTCTGGGGCCAACGTCCTGACTTTC. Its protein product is CASSEVGSGANVLTF.

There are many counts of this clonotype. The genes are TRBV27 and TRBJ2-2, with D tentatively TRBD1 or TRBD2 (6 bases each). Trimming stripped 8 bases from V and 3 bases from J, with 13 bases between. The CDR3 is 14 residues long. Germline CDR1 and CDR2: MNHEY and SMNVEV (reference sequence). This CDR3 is CASANRDYTGELFF. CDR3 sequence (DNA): TGTGCCAGCGCCAACAGGGACTACACCGGGGAGCTGTTTTTT.

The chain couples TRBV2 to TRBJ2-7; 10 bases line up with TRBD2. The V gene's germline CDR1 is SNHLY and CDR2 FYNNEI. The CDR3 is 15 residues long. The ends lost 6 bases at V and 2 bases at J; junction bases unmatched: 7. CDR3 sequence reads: CASRGLGLAAYEQYF. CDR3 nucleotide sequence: TGTGCCAGCAGGGGGCTTGGACTAGCGGCCTACGAGCAGTACTTC.

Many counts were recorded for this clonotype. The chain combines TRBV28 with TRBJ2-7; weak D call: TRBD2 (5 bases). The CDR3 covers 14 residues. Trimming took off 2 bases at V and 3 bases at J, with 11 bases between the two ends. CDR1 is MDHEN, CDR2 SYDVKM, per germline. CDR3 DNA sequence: TGTGCCAGCAGTTTACTCGGACGGGACTACGAGCAGTACTTC. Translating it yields CASSLLGRDYEQYF.

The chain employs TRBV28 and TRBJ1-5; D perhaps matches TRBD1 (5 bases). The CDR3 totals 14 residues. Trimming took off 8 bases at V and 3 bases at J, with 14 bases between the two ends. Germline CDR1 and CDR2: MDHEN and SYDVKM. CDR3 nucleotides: TGTGCCAGCGCCAGGGACCTCTTCAATCAGCCCCAGCATTTT. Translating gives CASARDLFNQPQHF.

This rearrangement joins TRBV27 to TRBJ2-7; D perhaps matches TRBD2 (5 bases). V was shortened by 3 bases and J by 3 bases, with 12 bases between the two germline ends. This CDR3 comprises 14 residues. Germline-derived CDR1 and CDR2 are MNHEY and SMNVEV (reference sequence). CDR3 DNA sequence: TGTGCCAGCAGTTTCTCGGGGAGAGGCTACGAGCAGTACTTC. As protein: CASSFSGRGYEQYF.

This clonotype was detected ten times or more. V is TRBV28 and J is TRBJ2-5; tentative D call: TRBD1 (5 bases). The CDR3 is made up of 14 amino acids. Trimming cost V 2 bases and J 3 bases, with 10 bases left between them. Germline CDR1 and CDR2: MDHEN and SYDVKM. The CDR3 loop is CASSLREQEETQYF. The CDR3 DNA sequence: TGTGCCAGCAGTTTAAGGGAACAGGAAGAGACCCAGTACTTC.

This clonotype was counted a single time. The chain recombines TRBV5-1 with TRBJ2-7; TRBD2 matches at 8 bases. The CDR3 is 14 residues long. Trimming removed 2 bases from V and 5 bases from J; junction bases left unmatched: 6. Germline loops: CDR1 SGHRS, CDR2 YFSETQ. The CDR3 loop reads CASSLSGSSDEQYF. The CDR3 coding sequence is TGCGCCAGCAGCTTAAGCGGGAGCTCGGACGAGCAGTACTTC.

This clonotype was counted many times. CDR3 amino acids: CASSITDLALEQYF. The CDR3 DNA reads TGTGCCAGTAGTATAACTGACCTTGCTTTGGAGCAGTACTTC. The chain carries TRBV19 and TRBJ2-7; D call uncertain. The length of the CDR3 is 14 residues. Germline values: CDR1 LNHDA, CDR2 SQIVND (reference sequence). The V gene lost 2 bases and the J gene lost 7 bases, with 15 bases spanning the gap.

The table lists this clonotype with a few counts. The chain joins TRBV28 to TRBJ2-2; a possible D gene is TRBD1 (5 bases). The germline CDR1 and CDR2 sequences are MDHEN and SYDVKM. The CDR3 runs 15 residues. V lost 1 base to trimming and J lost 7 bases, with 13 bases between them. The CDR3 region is CASSLSGIGGGELFF. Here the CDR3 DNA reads TGTGCCAGCAGTTTATCAGGGATCGGTGGCGGGGAGCTGTTTTTT.

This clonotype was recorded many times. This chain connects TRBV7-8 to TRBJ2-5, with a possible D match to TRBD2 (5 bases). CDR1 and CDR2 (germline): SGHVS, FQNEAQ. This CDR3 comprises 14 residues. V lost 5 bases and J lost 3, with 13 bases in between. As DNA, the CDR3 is TGTGCCAGCAGCAGCCGGGAACAAGAAGAGACCCAGTACTTC. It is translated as CASSSREQEETQYF.

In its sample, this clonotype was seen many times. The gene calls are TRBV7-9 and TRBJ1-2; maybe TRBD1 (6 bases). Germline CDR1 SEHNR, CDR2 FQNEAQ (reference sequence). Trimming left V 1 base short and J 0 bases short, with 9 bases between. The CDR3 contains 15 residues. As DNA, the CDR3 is TGTGCCAGCAGCTTAGTGGACAGAGCTAACTATGGCTACACCTTC. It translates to CASSLVDRANYGYTF.

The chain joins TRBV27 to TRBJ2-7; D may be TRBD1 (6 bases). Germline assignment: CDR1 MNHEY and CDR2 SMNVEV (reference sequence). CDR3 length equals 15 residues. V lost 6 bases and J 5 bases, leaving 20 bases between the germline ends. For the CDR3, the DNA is TGTGCCAGCAGATTGGGGCAGGGGCCAGTCCACGAGCAGTACTTC. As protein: CASRLGQGPVHEQYF.

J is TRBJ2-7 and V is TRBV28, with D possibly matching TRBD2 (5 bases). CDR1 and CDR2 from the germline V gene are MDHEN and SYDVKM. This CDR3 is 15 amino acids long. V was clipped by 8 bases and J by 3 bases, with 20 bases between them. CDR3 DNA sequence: TGTGCCAGCCATGAGGGCGCTTCCCGGAGCTACGAGCAGTACTTC. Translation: CASHEGASRSYEQYF.

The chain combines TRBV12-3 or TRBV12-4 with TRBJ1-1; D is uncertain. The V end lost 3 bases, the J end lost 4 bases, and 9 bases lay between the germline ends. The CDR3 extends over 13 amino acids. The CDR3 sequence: CASSFSTFTEAFF. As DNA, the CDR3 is TGTGCCAGCAGTTTCTCCACCTTCACTGAAGCTTTCTTT.

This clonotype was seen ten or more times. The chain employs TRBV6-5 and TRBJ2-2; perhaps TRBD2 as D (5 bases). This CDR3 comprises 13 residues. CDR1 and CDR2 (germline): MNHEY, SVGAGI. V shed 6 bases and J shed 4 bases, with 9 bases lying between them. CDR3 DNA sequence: TGTGCCAGCAGGTACAGCGGCACCGGGGAGCTGTTTTTT. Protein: CASRYSGTGELFF.

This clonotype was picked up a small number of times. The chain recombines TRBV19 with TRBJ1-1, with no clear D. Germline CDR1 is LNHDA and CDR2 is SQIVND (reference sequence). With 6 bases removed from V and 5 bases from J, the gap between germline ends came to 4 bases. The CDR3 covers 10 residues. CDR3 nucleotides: TGTGCCAGTAGGGGAACTGAAGCTTTCTTT. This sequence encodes CASRGTEAFF.

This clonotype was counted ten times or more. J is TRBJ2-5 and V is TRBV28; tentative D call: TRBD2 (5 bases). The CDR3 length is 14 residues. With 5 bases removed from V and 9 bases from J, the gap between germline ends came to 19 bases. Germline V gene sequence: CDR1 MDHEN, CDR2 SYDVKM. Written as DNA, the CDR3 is TGTGCCAGCAGTCTTCCTGGTGGAGGTGGGGCCCAGTACTTC. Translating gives CASSLPGGGGAQYF.

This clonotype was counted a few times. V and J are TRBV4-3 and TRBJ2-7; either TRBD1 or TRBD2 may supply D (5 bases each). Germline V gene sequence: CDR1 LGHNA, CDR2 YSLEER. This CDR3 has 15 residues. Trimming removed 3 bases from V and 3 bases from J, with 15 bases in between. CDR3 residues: CASSQGPEGIYEQYF. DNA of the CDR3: TGCGCCAGCAGCCAGGGGCCTGAGGGAATCTACGAGCAGTACTTC.

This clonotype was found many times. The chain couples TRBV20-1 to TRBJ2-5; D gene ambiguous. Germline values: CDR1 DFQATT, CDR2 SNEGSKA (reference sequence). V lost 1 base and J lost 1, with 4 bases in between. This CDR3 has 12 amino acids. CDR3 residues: CSARVSQETQYF. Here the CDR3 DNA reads TGCAGTGCTAGAGTCAGCCAAGAGACCCAGTACTTC.

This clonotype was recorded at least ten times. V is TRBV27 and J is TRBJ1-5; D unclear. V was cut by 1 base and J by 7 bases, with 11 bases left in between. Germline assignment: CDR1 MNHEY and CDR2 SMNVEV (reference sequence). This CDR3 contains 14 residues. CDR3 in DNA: TGTGCCAGCAGTTTATATCCCAGTGGGCAGCCCCAGCATTTT. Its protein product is CASSLYPSGQPQHF.

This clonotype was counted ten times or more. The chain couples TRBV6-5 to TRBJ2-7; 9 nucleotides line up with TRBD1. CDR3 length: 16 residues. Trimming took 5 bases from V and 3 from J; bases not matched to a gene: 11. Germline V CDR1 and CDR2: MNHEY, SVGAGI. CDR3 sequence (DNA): TGTGCCAGCAGTCTGACGTTTCCGGGACAGGGCTACGAGCAGTACTTC. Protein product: CASSLTFPGQGYEQYF.

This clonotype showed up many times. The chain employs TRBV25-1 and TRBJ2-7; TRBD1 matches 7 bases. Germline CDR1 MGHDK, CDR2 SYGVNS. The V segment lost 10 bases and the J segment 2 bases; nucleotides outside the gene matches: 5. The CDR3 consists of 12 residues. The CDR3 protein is CATTGDAYEQYF. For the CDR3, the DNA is TGTGCCACCACAGGGGATGCCTACGAGCAGTACTTC.

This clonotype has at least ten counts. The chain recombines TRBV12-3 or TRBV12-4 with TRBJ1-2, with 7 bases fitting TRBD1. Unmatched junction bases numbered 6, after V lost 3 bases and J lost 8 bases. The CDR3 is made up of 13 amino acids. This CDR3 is CASSFKTGEGYTF. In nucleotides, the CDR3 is TGTGCCAGCAGTTTTAAAACAGGGGAAGGCTACACCTTC.

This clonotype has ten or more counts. The CDR3 is CASATLGYGYTF. The CDR3 DNA is TGTGCCAGCGCGACGTTGGGCTATGGCTACACCTTC. The chain is built from TRBV6-1 and TRBJ1-2; D is undetermined. The CDR3 has 12 residues. Trimming took off 8 bases at V and 4 bases at J, with 11 bases between the two ends. Germline-derived CDR1 and CDR2 are MNHNS and SASEGT.